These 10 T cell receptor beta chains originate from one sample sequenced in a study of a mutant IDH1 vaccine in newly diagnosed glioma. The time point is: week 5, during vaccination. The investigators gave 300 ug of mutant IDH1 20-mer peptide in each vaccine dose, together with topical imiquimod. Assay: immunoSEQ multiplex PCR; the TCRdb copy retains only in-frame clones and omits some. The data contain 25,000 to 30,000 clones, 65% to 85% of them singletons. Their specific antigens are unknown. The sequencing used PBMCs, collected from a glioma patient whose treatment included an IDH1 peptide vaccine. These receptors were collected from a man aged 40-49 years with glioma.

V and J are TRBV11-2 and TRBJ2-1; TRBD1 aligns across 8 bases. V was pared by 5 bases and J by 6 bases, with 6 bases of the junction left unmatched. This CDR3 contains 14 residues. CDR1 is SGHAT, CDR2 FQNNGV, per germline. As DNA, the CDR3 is TGTGCCAGCAGCGGAGACAGGGGAATCAATGAGCAGTTCTTC. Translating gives CASSGDRGINEQFF.

The CDR3 DNA follows: TGTGCCAGTAGTAATCGAGTTCAGCGGGAGTTCTTC. Protein sequence: CASSNRVQREFF. The chain joins TRBV19 to TRBJ2-1, with D perhaps TRBD2 (6 bases). Per germline, CDR1 LNHDA and CDR2 SQIVND (reference sequence). The CDR3 has 12 residues. Trimming removed 4 bases from V and 14 bases from J, with 15 bases in between.

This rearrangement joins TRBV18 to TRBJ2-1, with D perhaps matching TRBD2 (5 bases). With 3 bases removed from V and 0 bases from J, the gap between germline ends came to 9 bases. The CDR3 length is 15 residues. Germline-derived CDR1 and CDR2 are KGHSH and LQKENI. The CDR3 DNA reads TGTGCCAGCTCACCGACTAAGAGCTCCTACAATGAGCAGTTCTTC. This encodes CASSPTKSSYNEQFF. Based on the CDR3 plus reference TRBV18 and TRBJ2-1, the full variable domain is NAGVMQNPRHLVRRRGQEARLRCSPMKGHSHVYWYRQLPEEGLKFMVYLQKENIIDESGMPKERFSAEFPKEGPSILRIQQVVRGDSAAYFCASSPTKSSYNEQFFGPGTRLTVL.

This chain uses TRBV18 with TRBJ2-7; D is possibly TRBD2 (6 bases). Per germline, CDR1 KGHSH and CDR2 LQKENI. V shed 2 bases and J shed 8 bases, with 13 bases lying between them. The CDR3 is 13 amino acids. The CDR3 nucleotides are TGTGCCAGCTCACCAGCCGCTAGCGCCCAGCAGTACGTC. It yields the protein CASSPAASAQQYV.

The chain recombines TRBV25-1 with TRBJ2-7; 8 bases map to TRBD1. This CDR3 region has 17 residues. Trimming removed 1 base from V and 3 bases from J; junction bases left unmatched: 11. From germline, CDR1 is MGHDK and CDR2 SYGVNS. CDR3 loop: CASSELVEDREYYEQYF. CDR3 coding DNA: TGTGCCAGCAGTGAATTGGTAGAGGACAGGGAGTACTACGAGCAGTACTTC.

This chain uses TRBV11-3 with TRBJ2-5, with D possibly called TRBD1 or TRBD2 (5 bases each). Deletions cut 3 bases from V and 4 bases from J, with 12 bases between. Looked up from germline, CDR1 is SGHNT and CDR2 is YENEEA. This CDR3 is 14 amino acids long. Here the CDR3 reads CASSLGPKGETQYF. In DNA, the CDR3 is TGTGCCAGCAGCTTGGGACCCAAGGGAGAGACCCAGTACTTC. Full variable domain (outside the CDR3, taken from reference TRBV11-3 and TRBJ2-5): EAGVVQSPRYKIIEKKQPVAFWCNPISGHNTLYWYLQNLGQGPELLIRYENEEAVDDSQLPKDRFSAERLKGVDSTLKIQPAELGDSAVYLCASSLGPKGETQYFGPGTRLLVL.

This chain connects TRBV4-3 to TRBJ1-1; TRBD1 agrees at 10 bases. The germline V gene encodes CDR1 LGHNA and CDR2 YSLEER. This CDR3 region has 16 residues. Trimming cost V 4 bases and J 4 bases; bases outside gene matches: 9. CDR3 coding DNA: TGCGCCAGCAGCCGACGCCCGACAGGGGGCGGCACTGAAGCTTTCTTT. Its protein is CASSRRPTGGGTEAFF.

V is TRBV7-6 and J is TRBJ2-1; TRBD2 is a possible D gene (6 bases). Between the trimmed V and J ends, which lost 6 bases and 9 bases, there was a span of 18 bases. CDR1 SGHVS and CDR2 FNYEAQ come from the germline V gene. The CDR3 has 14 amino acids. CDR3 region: CASSSGSSRGEQFF. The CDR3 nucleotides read TGTGCCAGCAGTTCCGGGAGTTCGCGGGGTGAGCAGTTCTTC.

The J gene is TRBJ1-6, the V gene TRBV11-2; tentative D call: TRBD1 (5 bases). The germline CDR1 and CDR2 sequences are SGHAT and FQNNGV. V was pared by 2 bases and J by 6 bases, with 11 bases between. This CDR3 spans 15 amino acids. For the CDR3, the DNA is TGTGCCAGCAGCTTAAGGCAGGGCTCTAATTCACCCCTCCACTTT. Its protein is CASSLRQGSNSPLHF.

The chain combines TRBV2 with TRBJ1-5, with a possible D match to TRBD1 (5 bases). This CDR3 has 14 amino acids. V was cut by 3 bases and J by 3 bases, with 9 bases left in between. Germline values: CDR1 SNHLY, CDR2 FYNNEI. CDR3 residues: CASSEGGPNQPQHF. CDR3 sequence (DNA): TGTGCCAGCAGTGAGGGGGGTCCCAATCAGCCCCAGCATTTT.